A selection of T cell receptor beta chains follows, all from one sample in a study of blood T cell repertoires in COVID-19. Clones were sequenced by immunoSEQ multiplex PCR, and TCRdb holds only the in-frame ones, with some missing. Seen here are about 480,000 clones, around 89% observed once, and the top ten hold approximately 1.8%. What was sequenced was PBMCs or T cells enriched from blood (not recorded which). These receptors all come from a middle-aged woman who had recovered from COVID-19. The CDR3 runs from the conserved cysteine through the conserved F or W. A D gene is named only where the DNA matches it firmly. A row's size may be missing; if present it is once, few, many or a size class.

j_gene | d_gene | v_gene | abundance | CDR3aa | CDR3nt
TRBJ2-7 | TRBD1 | TRBV6-7 | once | CASSPVRTGSYEQYF | TGTGCCAGCAGCCCAGTCCGGACAGGGTCCTACGAGCAGTACTTC
TRBJ2-1 | TRBD2 | TRBV6-2/TRBV6-3 | . | CASSYSGREVDEQFF | TGTGCCAGCAGTTACTCCGGGCGGGAGGTCGATGAGCAGTTCTTC
TRBJ2-4 | . | TRBV3-1/TRBV3-2 | . | CASTRGPKNIQYF | TGTGCCAGCACGCGGGGGCCCAAAAACATTCAGTACTTC
TRBJ2-7 | TRBD2 | TRBV5-1 | . | CASSLAGGSYEQYF | TGCGCCAGCAGCTTGGCGGGAGGTTCCTACGAGCAGTACTTC
TRBJ2-7 | TRBD2 | TRBV27 | . | CASSFASGSIYEQYF | TGTGCCAGCAGTTTTGCTAGCGGGAGTATATACGAGCAGTACTTC
TRBJ2-3 | . | TRBV29-1 | . | CSGRGVASDEKSTDTQYF | TGCAGCGGGCGCGGTGTCGCTAGCGATGAGAAAAGCACAGATACGCAGTATTTT
TRBJ2-7 | TRBD2 | TRBV25-1 | . | CASRTSGSSYEQYF | TGTGCCAGCAGGACTAGCGGGAGCTCCTACGAGCAGTACTTC
TRBJ1-1 | . | TRBV11-2 | . | CASSFTGLNTEAFF | TGTGCCAGCAGCTTCACAGGGCTAAACACTGAAGCTTTCTTT
TRBJ2-2 | TRBD1 | TRBV11-2 | . | CASSLLVGQGNTGELFF | TGTGCCAGCAGCTTATTGGTAGGACAGGGTAACACCGGGGAGCTGTTTTTT
TRBJ2-5 | TRBD2 | TRBV6-4 | . | CAKIAGQETQYF | TGTGCCAAAATAGCGGGGCAAGAGACCCAGTACTTC
TRBJ1-2 | . | TRBV5-8 | . | CASSIRQANYGYTF | TGTGCCAGCAGCATTCGACAGGCGAACTATGGCTACACCTTC
TRBJ2-1 | TRBD2 | TRBV24-1 | . | CATSASGSHNEQFF | TGTGCCACCAGTGCTAGCGGGAGTCACAATGAGCAGTTCTTC
TRBJ2-1 | TRBD1 | TRBV7-6 | few | CASSPTRGIYNEQFF | TGTGCCAGCAGCCCAACCAGGGGGATATACAATGAGCAGTTCTTC
TRBJ2-1 | TRBD1 | TRBV7-9 | few | CASSSPTGTESYNEQFF | TGTGCCAGCAGCTCGCCTACCGGGACAGAGTCCTACAATGAGCAGTTCTTC
TRBJ1-2 | . | TRBV15 | . | CATSRDWGGDGYTF | TGTGCCACCAGCAGAGATTGGGGGGGTGATGGCTACACCTTC
TRBJ2-7 | . | TRBV14 | . | CASSRRGGRYEQYF | TGTGCCAGCAGCCGACGCGGAGGGAGGTACGAGCAGTACTTC
TRBJ1-1 | TRBD1 | TRBV5-1 | once | CASSSRQGAIMNTEAFF | TGCGCCAGCAGCTCCCGACAGGGGGCTATTATGAACACTGAAGCTTTCTTT
TRBJ1-6 | . | TRBV7-9 | . | CASSLVRGNSPLHF | TGTGCCAGCAGCTTAGTAAGAGGGAATTCACCCCTCCACTTT
TRBJ1-2 | . | TRBV7-2 | . | CASSLEPGVYGYTF | TGTGCCAGCAGCTTAGAGCCGGGTGTCTATGGCTACACCTTC
TRBJ2-7 | TRBD1 | TRBV14 | . | CASSQPGQGSYEQYF | TGTGCCAGCAGCCAACCGGGACAGGGTTCCTACGAGCAGTACTTC
TRBJ1-1 | TRBD1 | TRBV28 | . | CASSFPTGRAEAFF | TGTGCCAGCAGTTTCCCGACAGGGCGAGCTGAAGCTTTCTTT
TRBJ2-2 | . | TRBV12-3/TRBV12-4 | . | CASSFQDSGELFF | TGTGCCAGCAGTTTTCAGGATTCCGGGGAGCTGTTTTTT
TRBJ2-1 | TRBD2 | TRBV7-8 | . | CASILAGWGDEQFF | TGTGCCAGCATATTAGCGGGATGGGGCGATGAGCAGTTCTTC
TRBJ2-3 | . | TRBV10-3 | . | CAISGRGPEDTQYF | TGTGCCATCAGTGGGAGAGGTCCTGAAGATACGCAGTATTTT
TRBJ2-7 | TRBD2 | TRBV5-1 | . | CASSLAGVGEQYF | TGCGCCAGCAGCTTAGCGGGAGTGGGCGAGCAGTACTTC
TRBJ1-1 | . | TRBV2 | . | CASSGVSNTEAFF | TGTGCCAGCAGTGGAGTTTCCAACACTGAAGCTTTCTTT
TRBJ2-1 | TRBD2 | TRBV7-6 | . | CASSPTSGLIIYNEQFF | TGTGCCAGCAGCCCAACTAGCGGTCTGATTATCTACAATGAGCAGTTCTTC
TRBJ1-1 | . | TRBV11-2 | . | CASRGGLNAEAFF | TGTGCCAGCAGAGGGGGTTTGAACGCTGAAGCTTTCTTT
TRBJ2-7 | . | TRBV25-1 | few | CASSRGTDEQYF | TGTGCCAGCAGTCGCGGGACAGACGAGCAGTACTTC
TRBJ2-2 | . | TRBV18 | . | CASTRSYRVYTGELFF | TGTGCCAGCACCAGATCCTACAGGGTGTACACCGGGGAGCTGTTTTTT
TRBJ1-1 | . | TRBV30 | . | CALSNTEAFF | TGTGCCCTCTCGAACACTGAAGCTTTCTTT
TRBJ2-2 | TRBD2 | TRBV11-3 | once | CASSHSGRASGELFF | TGTGCCAGCAGCCATAGCGGGAGGGCCTCCGGGGAGCTGTTTTTT
TRBJ1-6 | . | TRBV6-5 | . | CASRSTGTSNSPLHF | TGTGCCAGCAGGTCCACCGGGACAAGTAATTCACCCCTCCACTTT
TRBJ1-1 | . | TRBV29-1 | . | CSTWDSEAFF | TGCAGCACCTGGGACTCTGAAGCTTTCTTT
TRBJ1-2 | . | TRBV5-6 | . | CASSLLGEKDPHGYTF | TGTGCCAGCAGCTTGTTAGGGGAAAAAGACCCCCATGGCTACACCTTC
TRBJ1-4 | . | TRBV5-1 | . | CASSLTLSTNEKLFF | TGCGCCAGCAGCTTGACCCTATCAACTAATGAAAAACTGTTTTTT
TRBJ2-1 | TRBD1 | TRBV29-1 | . | CSVDRVKDNEQFF | TGCAGCGTGGACAGGGTAAAGGACAATGAGCAGTTCTTC
TRBJ1-5 | TRBD1 | TRBV19 | . | CASSSSDRGSNQPQHF | TGTGCCAGTAGTTCCTCGGACAGGGGGAGCAATCAGCCCCAGCATTTT
TRBJ1-2 | TRBD1 | TRBV7-2 | . | CASSSMTGFGYGYTF | TGTGCCAGCAGCTCCATGACAGGGTTTGGCTATGGCTACACCTTC
TRBJ2-7 | TRBD1 | TRBV2 | . | CASSGSAGGFYEQYF | TGTGCCAGCAGTGGGTCGGCAGGGGGCTTCTACGAGCAGTACTTC
TRBJ1-2 | TRBD1 | TRBV12-5 | . | CASGLAPTRDRGRGYTF | TGTGCTAGTGGTTTGGCACCGACACGCGACAGGGGGCGAGGCTACACCTTC
TRBJ1-5 | . | TRBV28 | . | CASSSSRYRDKNSNQPQHF | TGTGCCAGCAGTTCTTCCCGTTACCGGGACAAAAATAGCAATCAGCCCCAGCATTTT
TRBJ2-7 | TRBD2 | TRBV29-1 | few | CSVEVGLARPEQYF | TGCAGCGTTGAAGTTGGACTAGCCAGACCCGAGCAGTACTTC
TRBJ1-2 | . | TRBV5-6 | many | CASSLSQGNYGYTF | TGTGCCAGCAGCTTGAGTCAGGGGAACTATGGCTACACCTTC
TRBJ2-1 | . | TRBV21-1 | once | CASSNRDRENEQFF | TGTGCCAGCAGCAACCGGGACAGGGAAAATGAGCAGTTCTTC
TRBJ1-5 | . | TRBV18 | . | CASATGGGPQHF | TGTGCCAGCGCGACGGGGGGAGGGCCCCAGCATTTT